This TCR beta chain is from a study of PD-1 blockade in classical Hodgkin lymphoma. Study context: Intravenous nivolumab at 3 mg/kg was given to patients every 2 weeks.

Germline CDR1 reads SGHRS; CDR2 reads YFSETQ. The length of the CDR3 is 16 residues. The V and J ends lost 4 bases and 0 bases, in that order; junction bases with no gene match: 4. As for time point: cycle 4 day 1 (C4D1), after 6 weeks of nivolumab. Autologous stem cell transplantation was followed by relapse in every patient, and brentuximab vedotin exposure varied. Complete response, partial response or progressive disease was recorded as best response. Assay: immunoSEQ multiplex PCR; the TCRdb copy retains only in-frame clones and omits some. This sample has about 19,000 clones, with 70% to 90% found just once.

This receptor was taken from a human donor with classical Hodgkin lymphoma. The source was peripheral blood mononuclear cells (PBMCs), collected before the fourth cycle of nivolumab. This chain links TRBV5-1 with TRBJ2-3, with 11 bases lining up with TRBD2. The CDR3 DNA is TGCGCCAGCAGCCGGGGGACTAGCGGTAGCACAGATACGCAGTATTTT. Protein sequence: CASSRGTSGSTDTQYF.